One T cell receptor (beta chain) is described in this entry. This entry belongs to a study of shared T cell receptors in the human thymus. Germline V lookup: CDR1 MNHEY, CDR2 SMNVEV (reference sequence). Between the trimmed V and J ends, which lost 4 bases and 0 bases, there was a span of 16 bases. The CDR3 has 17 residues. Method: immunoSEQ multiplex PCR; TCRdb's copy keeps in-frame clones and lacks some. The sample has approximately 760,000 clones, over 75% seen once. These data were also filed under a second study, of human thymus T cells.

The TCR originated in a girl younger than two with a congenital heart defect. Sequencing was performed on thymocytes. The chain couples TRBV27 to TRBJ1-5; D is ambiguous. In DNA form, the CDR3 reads TGTGCCAGCAGTTCAGCCCGGTCGGGGTATAGCAATCAGCCCCAGCATTTT. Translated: CASSSARSGYSNQPQHF.